Shown below are 24 T cell receptor beta chains from a single sample sequenced in a study of vaccination and CD4 T cells after COVID-19. These receptors are not linked to any known antigen. This sample's treatment: approximately 9-day PBMC culture with coronavirus spike peptide pools or control peptides (ViraFEST assay). Cultured CD4+ T cell DNA underwent sequencing with the Oncomine TCR Beta short-read assay. TCRdb redid the calling of the PCR reads with MiXCR, one entry per CDR3 protein. The sample has fewer than 15,000 distinct CDR3 sequences, roughly 61% seen once. Material for sequencing was CD4+ T cells from blood, cultured in vitro. These receptors were taken from a human donor who had recovered from COVID-19.

The chain couples TRBV6-1 to TRBJ2-1; D gene uncertain. This CDR3 comprises 13 residues. Looked up from germline, CDR1 is MNHNS and CDR2 is SASEGT. Trimming pared 5 bases from V and 5 bases from J, leaving 10 bases between. DNA for the CDR3: TGTGCCAGCAGTAAGGACGGCAACAATGAGCAGTTCTTC. Amino acids: CASSKDGNNEQFF.

This clonotype has more than one count but fewer than ten. The chain uses TRBV10-1 and TRBJ2-3; a weak D match, TRBD2 (5 bases). Germline CDR1 reads WNHNN; CDR2 reads SYGVQD (reference sequence). The CDR3 length is 13 residues. With 4 bases removed from V and 5 bases from J, the gap between germline ends came to 10 bases. The CDR3 nucleotides are TGCGCCAGCAGTGTGAGGGCGGGAGATACGCAGTATTTT. It yields the protein CASSVRAGDTQYF.

The chain uses TRBV19 and TRBJ2-3; 9 bases map to TRBD1. V lost 0 bases, J lost 5 bases, and 6 bases stayed unmatched. The CDR3 sequence is 16 residues long. CDR1 is LNHDA, CDR2 SQIVND, per germline (reference sequence). The CDR3 DNA follows: TGTGCCAGTAGTATAGATCAAGGACAGGGGCTAGATACGCAGTATTTT. Translation: CASSIDQGQGLDTQYF.

The rearrangement uses TRBV20-1 and TRBJ2-3; 10 nucleotides align to TRBD2. Per germline, CDR1 DFQATT and CDR2 SNEGSKA (reference sequence). The CDR3 has 14 amino acids. V shed 4 bases, J shed 2 bases, and the junction held 3 bases outside the gene matches. CDR3 nucleotide sequence: TGCAGTGCTACCACTAGCGGGAACACAGATACGCAGTATTTT. Protein: CSATTSGNTDTQYF.

The sample holds one count of this clonotype. The chain joins TRBV7-9 to TRBJ2-1; 8 bases map to TRBD2. The V gene's germline CDR1 is SEHNR and CDR2 FQNEAQ (reference sequence). With 5 bases clipped from V and 6 bases from J, the junction kept 0 bases outside the gene matches. The length of the CDR3 is 12 residues. This CDR3 is CASSREGNEQFF. CDR3 nucleotide sequence: TGTGCCAGCAGCCGGGAGGGCAATGAGCAGTTCTTC.

This chain connects TRBV20-1 to TRBJ1-1; maybe TRBD1 (5 bases). CDR3 length equals 14 residues. Per the germline V gene, CDR1 is DFQATT and CDR2 is SNEGSKA (reference sequence). Deletions cut 3 bases from V and 0 bases from J, with 11 bases between. CDR3 loop: CSARGGRVNTEAFF. The CDR3 nucleotides read TGCAGTGCTAGGGGGGGACGGGTGAACACTGAAGCTTTCTTT.

The V gene is TRBV6-1, the J gene TRBJ1-2; 8 bases match TRBD1. Germline CDR1 MNHNS, CDR2 SASEGT. CDR3 length: 15 amino acids. V shed 5 bases and J 8 bases; nucleotides not matched to a gene: 13. The CDR3 is CASSLNRGTGRGYTF. CDR3 nucleotide sequence: TGTGCCAGCAGTCTAAACCGAGGGACAGGTCGCGGCTACACCTTC.

The CDR3 sequence is CASTTPTGVTKNIQYF. In DNA, the CDR3 is TGTGCCAGCACGACGCCCACAGGGGTCACCAAAAACATTCAGTACTTC. This chain links TRBV6-4 with TRBJ2-4, with 7 bases aligning to TRBD1. This CDR3 is 16 amino acids long. The ends lost 7 bases at V and 2 bases at J; junction bases unmatched: 11. CDR1 is MRHNA, CDR2 SNTAGT, per germline.

This sequence joins TRBV27 and TRBJ1-5; no firm D call. Germline CDR1 and CDR2: MNHEY and SMNVEV (reference sequence). The CDR3 has 13 amino acids. Trimming pared 5 bases from V and 7 bases from J, leaving 12 bases between. DNA for the CDR3: TGTGCCAGCAGTCCTCGAGGGAGGCAGCCCCAGCATTTT. Translating gives CASSPRGRQPQHF.

This sequence joins TRBV6-1 and TRBJ1-4; D perhaps matches TRBD1 (5 bases). The CDR3 sequence is 13 residues long. Germline loops: CDR1 MNHNS, CDR2 SASEGT. V was clipped by 3 bases and J by 6 bases, with 8 bases between them. The CDR3 DNA reads as TGTGCCAGCAGTGACGGGACTCATGAAAAACTGTTTTTT. Translated: CASSDGTHEKLFF.

In this sample, this clonotype turned up once. The chain employs TRBV9 and TRBJ1-2, with 11 bases lining up with TRBD1. The length of the CDR3 is 15 residues. V trimming: 4 bases; J trimming: 6 bases; junction bases outside the gene matches: 8. Per germline, CDR1 SGDLS and CDR2 YYNGEE. Here the CDR3 DNA reads TGTGCCAGCAGCTGGGACAGGGGGTCGACTAATGGCTACACCTTC. Translating gives CASSWDRGSTNGYTF.

The genes are TRBV21-1 and TRBJ1-1; the table names TRBD1, a call not compared with the DNA. TRBV21-1 is a pseudogene. There are 13 residues in the CDR3. The CDR3 protein is CASNRQGASEAFF. The CDR3, as DNA: TGTGCCAGCAACAGACAGGGGGCGTCTGAAGCTTTCTTT.

The chain uses TRBV10-3 and TRBJ2-5; no definite D call. Germline V lookup: CDR1 ENHRY, CDR2 SYGVKD. The CDR3 length is 12 residues. Trimming removed 2 bases from V and 5 bases from J, with 6 bases in between. CDR3 region: CAISEGSETQYF. The CDR3 DNA sequence: TGTGCCATCAGTGAGGGGTCGGAGACCCAGTACTTC.

The V call is TRBV11-2, the J call TRBJ2-7; D gene ambiguous. This CDR3 contains 18 residues. Trimming left V 1 base short and J 0 bases short, with 19 bases between. The germline V gene encodes CDR1 SGHAT and CDR2 FQNNGV. The CDR3 region has the DNA TGTGCCAGCAGCTTAGGGAGTTTGGCGGTCAGAGCCTCCTACGAGCAGTACTTC. This translates into CASSLGSLAVRASYEQYF.

The chain has TRBV24-1 and TRBJ2-2; no reliable D call. V was trimmed by 6 bases and J by 4 bases, leaving 5 bases between them. The CDR3 contains 12 residues. CDR1 is KGHDR and CDR2 is SFDVKD in the germline V gene. The CDR3 protein is CATSSSTGELFF. CDR3 DNA sequence: TGTGCCACCAGTAGTAGCACCGGGGAGCTGTTTTTT.

This clonotype was observed once. V gene TRBV6-5 combines with J gene TRBJ2-5; D is tentatively TRBD1 or TRBD2 (7 bases each). The germline V gene encodes CDR1 MNHEY and CDR2 SVGAGI. The CDR3 is 14 residues long. V was pared by 4 bases and J by 4 bases, with 13 bases between. The CDR3 region has the DNA TGTGCCAGCAGTTCCACAGGGGAGGGAGAGACCCAGTACTTC. Translation: CASSSTGEGETQYF.

This chain uses TRBV4-1 with TRBJ2-1, with D possibly TRBD1 on 7 matching bases. CDR3 length: 15 residues. V was cut by 5 bases and J by 8 bases, with 19 bases left in between. Germline V gives CDR1 MGHRA, CDR2 YSYEKL. The DNA for the CDR3 is TGCGCCAGCAGCGAATCAGGGGGAGGTCGGGATGAGCAGTTCTTC. It translates to CASSESGGGRDEQFF.

The gene calls are TRBV5-4 and TRBJ2-7; tentatively, D is TRBD2 (5 bases). Germline V CDR1 and CDR2: SGHNT, YYREEE (reference sequence). CDR3 length equals 13 residues. V shed 3 bases and J shed 3 bases, with 10 bases lying between them. CDR3 DNA: TGTGCCAGCAGCTCGGGATCCAGCTACGAGCAGTACTTC. This gives the protein CASSSGSSYEQYF.

The V and J genes are TRBV12-3 or TRBV12-4 and TRBJ1-6; D gene ambiguous. Trimming shortened V by 6 bases and J by 9 bases, and 15 bases separated the two germline ends. CDR3 size: 14 residues. CDR3 protein: CASSTSGGVSPLHF. DNA of the CDR3: TGTGCCAGCAGCACCAGTGGTGGGGTTTCACCCCTCCACTTT.

The chain couples TRBV5-1 to TRBJ2-3, with 8 bases fitting TRBD1. The CDR3 has 15 amino acids. The V segment lost 3 bases and the J segment 2 bases; nucleotides outside the gene matches: 5. The germline gives CDR1 SGHRS, CDR2 YFSETQ. The CDR3 is CASSSDRVYTDTQYF. The CDR3 DNA reads as TGCGCCAGCAGCTCGGACAGGGTCTACACAGATACGCAGTATTTT.

This clonotype was seen more than once but under ten times. The chain couples TRBV2 to TRBJ2-2, with 7 positions matching TRBD2. Per germline, CDR1 SNHLY and CDR2 FYNNEI. After removal of 6 bases from V and 0 bases from J, the junction contained 7 bases not matched to a gene. CDR3 length equals 16 residues. CDR3 amino acids: CASSARLATNTGELFF. For the CDR3, the DNA is TGTGCCAGCAGCGCGAGACTAGCAACGAACACCGGGGAGCTGTTTTTT.

The V and J genes are TRBV10-3 and TRBJ1-4, with 7 bases lining up with TRBD1. Germline lookup yields CDR1 ENHRY and CDR2 SYGVKD. This CDR3 region has 13 residues. Trimming at V came to 10 bases and at J to 0 bases, leaving 2 bases not matched to a gene. The CDR3 reads CATTGATNEKLFF. DNA of the CDR3: TGTGCCACTACAGGGGCAACTAATGAAAAACTGTTTTTT.

This clonotype was detected only a few times. The J gene is TRBJ2-2, the V gene TRBV7-9, with D perhaps being TRBD1 or TRBD2 (5 bases each). V shed 5 bases and J shed 3 bases, with 16 bases lying between them. There are 16 residues in the CDR3. Germline CDR1 reads SEHNR; CDR2 reads FQNEAQ (reference sequence). The CDR3 sequence is CASSPPGAWDTGELFF. The CDR3 DNA reads as TGTGCCAGCAGCCCCCCCGGGGCTTGGGACACCGGGGAGCTGTTTTTT.

The sample holds a few counts of this clonotype. The J gene is TRBJ1-2, the V gene TRBV6-2 or TRBV6-3; D is undetermined. This CDR3 has 13 amino acids. V shed 6 bases and J shed 8 bases, with 16 bases lying between them. The V gene's germline CDR1 is MNHEY and CDR2 SVGEGT. The CDR3 reads CASRAAERRGYTF. The CDR3 bases are TGTGCCAGCAGGGCGGCTGAAAGGCGAGGCTACACCTTC.